This TCR beta chain stems from a study of blood T cell repertoires in COVID-19. Study overall: In each case, the material was cDNA or gDNA derived from T cells, B-cell-depleted T cells, or PBMCs.

Generated by immunoSEQ multiplex PCR, the TCRdb table keeps only in-frame clones and is missing some. The sample records 100,000 to 150,000 clones, about 80% being singletons. V lost 6 bases and J 1 base, leaving 9 bases between the germline ends. CDR3 length: 13 amino acids. This clone was counted between two and nine times. The TCR was taken from a woman aged 45-60 years with acute or convalescent COVID-19. What was sequenced was peripheral blood. The V and J genes are TRBV12-3 or TRBV12-4 and TRBJ1-1; possibly TRBD1 for D (5 bases). CDR3: CASRMTANTEAFF. DNA of the CDR3: TGTGCCAGCAGAATGACAGCGAACACTGAAGCTTTCTTT.